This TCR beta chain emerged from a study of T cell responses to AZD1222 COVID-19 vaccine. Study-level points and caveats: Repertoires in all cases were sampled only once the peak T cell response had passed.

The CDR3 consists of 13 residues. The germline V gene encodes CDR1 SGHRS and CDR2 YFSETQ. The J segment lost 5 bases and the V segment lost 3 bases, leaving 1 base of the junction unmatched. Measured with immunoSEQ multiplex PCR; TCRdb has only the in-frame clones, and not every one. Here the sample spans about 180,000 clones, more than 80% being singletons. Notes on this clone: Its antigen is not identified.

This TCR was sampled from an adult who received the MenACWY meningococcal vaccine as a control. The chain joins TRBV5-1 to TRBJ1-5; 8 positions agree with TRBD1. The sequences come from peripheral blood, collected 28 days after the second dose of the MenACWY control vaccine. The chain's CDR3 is CASSSGQDQPQHF. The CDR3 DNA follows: TGCGCCAGCAGCTCGGGACAGGATCAGCCCCAGCATTTT.